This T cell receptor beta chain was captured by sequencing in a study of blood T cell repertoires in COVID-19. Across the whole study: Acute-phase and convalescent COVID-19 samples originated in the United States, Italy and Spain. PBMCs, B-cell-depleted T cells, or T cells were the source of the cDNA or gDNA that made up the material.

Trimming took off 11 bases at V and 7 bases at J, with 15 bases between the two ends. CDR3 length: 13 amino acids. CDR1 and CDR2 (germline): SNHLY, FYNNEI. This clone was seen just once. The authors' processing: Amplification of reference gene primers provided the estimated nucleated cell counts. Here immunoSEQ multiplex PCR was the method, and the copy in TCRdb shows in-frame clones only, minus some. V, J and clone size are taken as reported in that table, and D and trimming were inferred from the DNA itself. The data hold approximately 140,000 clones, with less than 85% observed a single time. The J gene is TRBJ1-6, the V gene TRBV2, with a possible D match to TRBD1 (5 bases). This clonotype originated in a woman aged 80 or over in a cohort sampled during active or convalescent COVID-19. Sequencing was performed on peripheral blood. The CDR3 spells CARSEGWNSPLHF. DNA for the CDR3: TGTGCCCGTTCGGAGGGGTGGAATTCACCCCTCCACTTT.